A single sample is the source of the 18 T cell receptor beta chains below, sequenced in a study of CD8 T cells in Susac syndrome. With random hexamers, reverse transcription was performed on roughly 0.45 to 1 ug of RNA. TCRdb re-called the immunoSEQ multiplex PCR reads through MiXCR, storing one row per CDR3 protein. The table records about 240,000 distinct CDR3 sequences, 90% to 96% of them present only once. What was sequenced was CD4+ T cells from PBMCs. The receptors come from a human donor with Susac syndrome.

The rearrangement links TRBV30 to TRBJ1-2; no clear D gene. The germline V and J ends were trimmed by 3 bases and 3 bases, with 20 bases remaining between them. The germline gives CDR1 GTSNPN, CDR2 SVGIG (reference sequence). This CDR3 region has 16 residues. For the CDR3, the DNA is TGTGCCTGGAGAGGATCTGGGAGGAACGAACACTATGGCTACACCTTC. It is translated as CAWRGSGRNEHYGYTF.

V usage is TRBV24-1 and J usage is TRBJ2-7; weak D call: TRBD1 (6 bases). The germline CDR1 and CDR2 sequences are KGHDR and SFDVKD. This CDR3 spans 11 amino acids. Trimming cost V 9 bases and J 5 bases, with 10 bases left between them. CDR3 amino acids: CATQGMNEQYF. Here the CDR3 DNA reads TGTGCCACCCAGGGGATGAACGAGCAGTACTTC.

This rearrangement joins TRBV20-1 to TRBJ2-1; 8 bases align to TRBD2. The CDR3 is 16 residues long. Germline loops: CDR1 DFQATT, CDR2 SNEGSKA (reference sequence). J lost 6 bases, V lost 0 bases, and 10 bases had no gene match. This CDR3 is CSARDLPGGPLNEQFF. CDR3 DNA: TGCAGTGCTAGAGATCTACCGGGAGGGCCACTCAATGAGCAGTTCTTC.

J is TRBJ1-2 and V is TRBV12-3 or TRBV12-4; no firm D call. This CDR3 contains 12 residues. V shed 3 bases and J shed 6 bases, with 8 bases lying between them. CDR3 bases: TGTGCCAGCAGTTTCCCGACGCATGGCTACACCTTC. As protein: CASSFPTHGYTF.

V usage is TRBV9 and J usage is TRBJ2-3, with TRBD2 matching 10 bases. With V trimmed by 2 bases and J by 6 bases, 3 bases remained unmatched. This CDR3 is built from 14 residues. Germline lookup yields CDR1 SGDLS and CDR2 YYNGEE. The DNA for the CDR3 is TGTGCCAGCAGCGTTCTAGCGGGAGTCGATACGCAGTATTTT. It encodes CASSVLAGVDTQYF.

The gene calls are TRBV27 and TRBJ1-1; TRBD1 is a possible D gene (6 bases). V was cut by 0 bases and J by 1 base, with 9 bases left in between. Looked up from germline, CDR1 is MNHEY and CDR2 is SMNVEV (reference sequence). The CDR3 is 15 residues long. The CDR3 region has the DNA TGTGCCAGCAGTTTATCGACAGGTCGGAACACTGAAGCTTTCTTT. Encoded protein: CASSLSTGRNTEAFF.

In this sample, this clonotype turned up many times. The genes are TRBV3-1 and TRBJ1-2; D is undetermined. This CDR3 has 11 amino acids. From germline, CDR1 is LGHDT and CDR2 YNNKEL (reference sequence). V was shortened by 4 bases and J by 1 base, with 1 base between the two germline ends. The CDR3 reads CASSLNYGYTF. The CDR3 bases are TGTGCCAGCAGCCTTAACTATGGCTACACCTTC.

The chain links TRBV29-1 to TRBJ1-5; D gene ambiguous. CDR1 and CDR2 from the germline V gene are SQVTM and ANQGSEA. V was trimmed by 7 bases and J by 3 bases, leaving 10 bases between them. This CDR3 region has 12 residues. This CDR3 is CSAQEPNQPQHF. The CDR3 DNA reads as TGCAGCGCCCAAGAACCCAATCAGCCCCAGCATTTT.

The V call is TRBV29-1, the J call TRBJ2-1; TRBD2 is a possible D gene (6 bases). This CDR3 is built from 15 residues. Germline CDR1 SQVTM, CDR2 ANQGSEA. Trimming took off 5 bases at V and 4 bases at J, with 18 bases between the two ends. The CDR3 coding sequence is TGCAGCGTTAGAGTCGGAGCGGGTCTTTACAATGAGCAGTTCTTC. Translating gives CSVRVGAGLYNEQFF.

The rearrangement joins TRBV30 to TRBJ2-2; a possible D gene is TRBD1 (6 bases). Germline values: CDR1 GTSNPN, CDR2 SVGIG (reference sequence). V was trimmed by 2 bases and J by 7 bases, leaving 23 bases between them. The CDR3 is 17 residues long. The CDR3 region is CAWSRNGGHLRGGELFF. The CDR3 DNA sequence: TGTGCCTGGAGTAGGAATGGGGGACATCTTCGGGGCGGGGAGCTGTTTTTT.

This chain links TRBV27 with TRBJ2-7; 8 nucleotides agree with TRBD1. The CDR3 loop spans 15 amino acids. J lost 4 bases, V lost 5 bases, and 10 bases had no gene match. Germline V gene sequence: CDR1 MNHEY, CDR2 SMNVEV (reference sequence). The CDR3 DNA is TGTGCCAGCAGTAAACCTACGACAGGGGTGTACGAGCAGTACTTC. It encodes CASSKPTTGVYEQYF.

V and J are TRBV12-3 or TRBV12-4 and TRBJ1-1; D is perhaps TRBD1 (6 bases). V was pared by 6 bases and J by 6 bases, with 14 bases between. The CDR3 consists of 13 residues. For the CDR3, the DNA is TGTGCCAGCAGGACTTCGGGGGCCGCTGAAGCTTTCTTT. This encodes CASRTSGAAEAFF.

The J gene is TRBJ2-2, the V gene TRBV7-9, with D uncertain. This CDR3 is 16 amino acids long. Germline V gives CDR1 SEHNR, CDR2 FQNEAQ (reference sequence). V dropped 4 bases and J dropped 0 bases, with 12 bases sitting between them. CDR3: CASSSLSGANTGELFF. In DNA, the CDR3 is TGTGCCAGCAGCTCACTCTCAGGTGCGAACACCGGGGAGCTGTTTTTT.

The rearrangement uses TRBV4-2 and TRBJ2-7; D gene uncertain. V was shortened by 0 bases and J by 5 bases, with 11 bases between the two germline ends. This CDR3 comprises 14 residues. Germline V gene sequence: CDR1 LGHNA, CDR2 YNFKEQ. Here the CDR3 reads CASSQDSRSHEQYF. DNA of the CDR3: TGTGCCAGCAGCCAAGATTCTCGGAGTCACGAGCAGTACTTC.

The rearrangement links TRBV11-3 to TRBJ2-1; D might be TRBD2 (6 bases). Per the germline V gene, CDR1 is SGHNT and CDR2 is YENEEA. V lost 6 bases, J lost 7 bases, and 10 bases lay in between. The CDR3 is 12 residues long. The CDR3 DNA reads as TGTGCCAGCAGTAACCGGGAGAATGAGCAGTTCTTC. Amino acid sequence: CASSNRENEQFF.

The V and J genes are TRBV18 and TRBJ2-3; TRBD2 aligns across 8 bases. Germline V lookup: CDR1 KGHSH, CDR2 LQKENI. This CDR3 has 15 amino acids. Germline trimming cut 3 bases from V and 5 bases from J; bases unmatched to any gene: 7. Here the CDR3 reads CASSPSAGVGDTQYF. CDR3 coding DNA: TGTGCCAGCTCACCTTCAGCGGGAGTGGGAGATACGCAGTATTTT. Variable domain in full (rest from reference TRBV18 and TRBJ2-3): NAGVMQNPRHLVRRRGQEARLRCSPMKGHSHVYWYRQLPEEGLKFMVYLQKENIIDESGMPKERFSAEFPKEGPSILRIQQVVRGDSAAYFCASSPSAGVGDTQYFGPGTRLTVL.

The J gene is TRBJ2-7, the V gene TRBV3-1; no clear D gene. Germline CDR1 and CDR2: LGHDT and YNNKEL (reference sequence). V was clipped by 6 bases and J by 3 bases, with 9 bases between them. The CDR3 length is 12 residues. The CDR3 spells CASSQNLYEQYF. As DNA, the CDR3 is TGTGCCAGCAGTCAAAACCTCTACGAGCAGTACTTC.

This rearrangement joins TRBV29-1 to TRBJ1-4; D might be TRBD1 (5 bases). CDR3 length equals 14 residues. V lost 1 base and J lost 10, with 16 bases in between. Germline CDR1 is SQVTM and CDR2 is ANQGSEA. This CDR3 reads CSVEVWGRSGKLFF. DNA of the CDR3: TGCAGCGTTGAAGTTTGGGGCAGGTCCGGAAAACTGTTTTTT. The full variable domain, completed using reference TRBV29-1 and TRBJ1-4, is SAVISQKPSRDICQRGTSLTIQCQVDSQVTMMFWYRQQPGQSLTLIATANQGSEATYESGFVIDKFPISRPNLTFSTLTVSNMSPEDSSIYLCSVEVWGRSGKLFFGSGTQLSVL.